Described below is a single TCR beta chain sequence and its context. The junction shows a germline mismatch at one end, possibly a read error. The CDR3 contains 12 residues. Germline CDR1 is DFQATT and CDR2 is SNEGSKA (reference sequence). This specimen comes from a study of T cells in Graves' hyperthyroidism and ophthalmopathy. The investigators amplified TCR beta CDR3 regions from RNA transcripts. The study used the HTBI primer set for a first-round RT-PCR of the TCR CDR3. MiXCR, applied by TCRdb to the multiplex PCR reads, yields one record per CDR3 protein. The table has 530,000 or so distinct CDR3 sequences, around 45% seen once; the top ten hold about 8.3%. Criteria for exclusion of patients were uncontrolled infection, other autoimmune disease, pregnancy or lactation.

The material sequenced was peripheral blood or thyroid tissue (not recorded which). This TCR was sampled from a woman aged 18-29 years with Graves' hyperthyroidism. V and J are TRBV20-1 and TRBJ1-5; D may be TRBD1 (6 bases). The CDR3 nucleotides are TGCAGTGCTGGGGGGGGCAATCAGTCCCAGCATTTT. It codes for CSAGGGNQSQHF.